The source of this TCR beta chain is a study of T-cell memory formation after mild COVID-19. This clonotype was detected only a few times. Antigen specificity is unknown. TCRdb processed the 5' RACE reads anew with MiXCR; each CDR3 protein has one entry. Of about 110,000 distinct CDR3 sequences listed, 12% were seen once; the top ten hold around 25%. Whole-study results and caveats: Clones shrinking between day 15 and 85 showed a balanced CD4/CD8 split, and those that grew later tilted toward CD4+.

The trim removed 4 bases at V and 7 bases at J, leaving 8 bases unmatched. CDR1 is MGHRA and CDR2 is YSYEKL in the germline V gene. The CDR3 covers 15 residues. The chain combines TRBV4-1 with TRBJ2-1; TRBD1 matches 9 bases. This clonotype was obtained from an adult woman who had mild COVID-19 (a few samples of this study predate the infection). Cell type and time point are not known. The sequenced sample was PBMCs or a T cell subset sorted from them (not recorded which). The DNA for the CDR3 is TGCGCCAGCAGCCGCGGACAGGGGTTACGTAATGAGCAGTTCTTC. It encodes CASSRGQGLRNEQFF.